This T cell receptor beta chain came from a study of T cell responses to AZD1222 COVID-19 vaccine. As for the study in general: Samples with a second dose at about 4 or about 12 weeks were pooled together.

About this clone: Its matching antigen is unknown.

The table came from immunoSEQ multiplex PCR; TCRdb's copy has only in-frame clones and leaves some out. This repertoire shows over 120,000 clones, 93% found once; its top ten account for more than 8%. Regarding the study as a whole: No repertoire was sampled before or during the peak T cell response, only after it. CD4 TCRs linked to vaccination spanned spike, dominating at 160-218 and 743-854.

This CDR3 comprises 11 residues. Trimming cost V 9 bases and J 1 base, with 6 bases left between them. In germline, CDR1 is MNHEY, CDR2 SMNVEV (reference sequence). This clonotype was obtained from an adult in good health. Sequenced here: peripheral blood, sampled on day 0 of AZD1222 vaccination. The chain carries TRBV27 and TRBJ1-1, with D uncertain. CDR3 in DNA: TGTGCCAGAGGGCCGAACACTGAAGCTTTCTTT. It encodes CARGPNTEAFF.